Below, 17 T cell receptor beta chains from the same sample are listed, as sequenced in a study of cytomegalovirus exposure and HLA in healthy donors. PCR involved 60 Vbeta and 13 Jbeta primers. The assay was immunoSEQ multiplex PCR, and TCRdb's table has in-frame clones only and misses some. Of some 130,000 clones listed, 80% are singletons. The sample comprised PBMCs. Receptor source: a man in his thirties or forties in good health and CMV-seronegative.

This rearrangement joins TRBV19 to TRBJ1-6; D gene uncertain. The CDR3 loop spans 16 amino acids. CDR1 and CDR2 from the germline V gene are LNHDA and SQIVND (reference sequence). The V end was cut by 5 bases, the J end by 4 bases, with 15 bases between. DNA for the CDR3: TGTGCCAGTAGTCCTCGTGGAGGAGTGTATAATTCACCCCTCCACTTT. Amino acid sequence: CASSPRGGVYNSPLHF.

The V gene is TRBV5-4, the J gene TRBJ2-1; the match to TRBD2 covers 7 bases. The V gene end was trimmed by 3 bases and the J gene end by 5 bases; junction bases not matched to a gene: 11. The CDR3 extends over 16 amino acids. Germline V CDR1 and CDR2: SGHNT, YYREEE (reference sequence). The DNA of the CDR3 is TGTGCCAGCAGCTCGTGGGGGGGGAGCTTAAACAATGAGCAGTTCTTC. This gives the protein CASSSWGGSLNNEQFF.

The chain has TRBV28 and TRBJ2-7; 9 bases agree with TRBD1. After removal of 2 bases from V and 3 bases from J, the junction contained 2 bases not matched to a gene. Germline V gives CDR1 MDHEN, CDR2 SYDVKM. This CDR3 has 14 amino acids. The CDR3 reads CASSLPTGGYEQYF. In nucleotides, the CDR3 is TGTGCCAGCAGTTTACCGACAGGGGGCTACGAGCAGTACTTC.

This sequence joins TRBV7-6 and TRBJ2-5; 7 bases are a match to TRBD1. V was clipped by 0 bases and J by 1 base; unmatched bases: 5. The CDR3 totals 16 residues. Germline CDR1 SGHVS, CDR2 FNYEAQ. Here the CDR3 reads CASSLAPTGIQETQYF. DNA for the CDR3: TGTGCCAGCAGCTTAGCGCCGACAGGGATCCAAGAGACCCAGTACTTC.

V is TRBV18 and J is TRBJ2-7, with D possibly being TRBD2 (5 bases). The CDR3 is 12 residues long. Trimming shortened V by 3 bases and J by 2 bases, and 5 bases separated the two germline ends. In germline, CDR1 is KGHSH, CDR2 LQKENI. The DNA of the CDR3 is TGTGCCAGCTCACCCGGGACCTACGAGCAGTACTTC. It specifies CASSPGTYEQYF.

This clone was seen just once. The gene calls are TRBV6-5 and TRBJ2-2, with 7 nucleotides matching TRBD2. V dropped 2 bases and J dropped 0; count of bases not matched to a gene: 0. Germline V gene lookup returns CDR1 MNHEY and CDR2 SVGAGI. The CDR3 runs 15 residues. CDR3 residues: CASSYAGANTGELFF. CDR3 sequence (DNA): TGTGCCAGCAGTTACGCGGGGGCGAACACCGGGGAGCTGTTTTTT.

The V and J genes are TRBV19 and TRBJ1-5; D ambiguous. Germline CDR1 LNHDA, CDR2 SQIVND (reference sequence). The CDR3 contains 14 residues. The ends were cut back, 3 bases at V and 3 bases at J, with 9 bases in the middle. CDR3 residues: CASSMMDFNQPQHF. In DNA, the CDR3 is TGTGCCAGTAGTATGATGGACTTCAATCAGCCCCAGCATTTT.

This clone turned up a few times. The chain employs TRBV5-6 and TRBJ2-7, with 8 bases that match TRBD1. CDR3 length: 14 amino acids. CDR1 SGHDT and CDR2 YYEEEE come from the germline V gene. V trimming: 4 bases; J trimming: 4 bases; junction bases outside the gene matches: 7. The DNA of the CDR3 is TGTGCCAGCAGCGGAAGGACAGGGCTATACGAGCAGTACTTC. Protein product: CASSGRTGLYEQYF.

The gene calls are TRBV10-3 and TRBJ2-2, with D perhaps TRBD1 (6 bases). The CDR3 length is 14 residues. Germline loops: CDR1 ENHRY, CDR2 SYGVKD. V dropped 7 bases and J dropped 2 bases, with 11 bases sitting between them. CDR3: CAIKGDGNTGELFF. DNA for the CDR3: TGTGCCATCAAGGGGGACGGTAACACCGGGGAGCTGTTTTTT.

This clone showed up just a few times. This chain uses TRBV19 with TRBJ2-6; no clear D. The CDR3 spans 14 residues. V dropped 5 bases and J dropped 4 bases, with 9 bases sitting between them. Germline lookup yields CDR1 LNHDA and CDR2 SQIVND (reference sequence). CDR3 in DNA: TGTGCCAGTAGTGCAAGACTCGGGGCCAACGTCCTGACTTTC. Translation: CASSARLGANVLTF.

A single count supports this clone. The rearrangement joins TRBV5-8 to TRBJ2-7, with D possibly matching TRBD1 (5 bases). CDR3 length equals 15 residues. Germline CDR1 is SGHTS and CDR2 is YDEGEE. Trimming removed 1 base at V and 2 bases at J, with 13 bases between. CDR3 region: CASSLIRAVTYEQYF. The CDR3 region has the DNA TGTGCCAGCAGCTTGATCAGGGCAGTCACCTACGAGCAGTACTTC. Full variable domain (rest looked up from reference TRBV5-8 and TRBJ2-7): EAGVTQSPTHLIKTRGQQATLRCSPISGHTSVYWYQQALGLGLQFLLWYDEGEERNRGNFPPRFSGRQFPNYSSELNVNALELEDSALYLCASSLIRAVTYEQYFGPGTRLTVT.

This clone is a singleton in its sample. This rearrangement joins TRBV29-1 to TRBJ2-3; the D gene is possibly TRBD1 (5 bases). V dropped 4 bases and J dropped 6 bases, with 14 bases sitting between them. There are 13 residues in the CDR3. Germline lookup yields CDR1 SQVTM and CDR2 ANQGSEA. The CDR3 bases are TGCAGCGTTGTGGCCAGGGATGGGGATACGCAGTATTTT. It encodes CSVVARDGDTQYF.

The chain is built from TRBV5-1 and TRBJ2-3; 8 positions agree with TRBD2. This CDR3 has 15 amino acids. Germline V gene lookup returns CDR1 SGHRS and CDR2 YFSETQ. Unmatched junction bases numbered 3, after V lost 3 bases and J lost 0 bases. CDR3 sequence: CASSSTSVSTDTQYF. Here the CDR3 DNA reads TGCGCCAGCAGCTCGACTAGCGTAAGCACAGATACGCAGTATTTT.

The J gene is TRBJ2-7, the V gene TRBV27; D unclear. Germline loops: CDR1 MNHEY, CDR2 SMNVEV (reference sequence). The CDR3 sequence is 12 residues long. V lost 5 bases and J lost 6, with 11 bases in between. The CDR3 DNA is TGTGCCAGCAGTCCCTCCCAGCGCGAGCAGTACTTC. Translating it yields CASSPSQREQYF.

In its sample, this clone was seen once. J is TRBJ1-1 and V is TRBV12-2; the table's D call of TRBD1 was not tested on the DNA. TRBV12-2 represents a pseudogene. This CDR3 has 18 residues. The CDR3 DNA follows: TGTGCAAGTCGCCCGGACAGCCTAGATCCCACGTGGAGCACTGAAGCTTTCTTT. This encodes CASRPDSLDPTWSTEAFF.

The V gene is TRBV5-1, the J gene TRBJ2-1; 16 bases match TRBD2. The ends lost 0 bases at V and 9 bases at J; junction bases unmatched: 3. This CDR3 is built from 16 residues. From germline, CDR1 is SGHRS and CDR2 YFSETQ. The CDR3, as DNA: TGCGCCAGCAGCTTGGAAGGGACTAGCGGGAGGGGTGAGCAGTTCTTC. This gives the protein CASSLEGTSGRGEQFF.

The genes are TRBV11-1 and TRBJ2-1; TRBD1 agrees at 8 bases. CDR3 size: 14 residues. J was trimmed by 6 bases and V by 2 bases; bases with no gene match: 3. Germline V gives CDR1 SGHAT, CDR2 FQDESV (reference sequence). Here the CDR3 DNA reads TGTGCCAGCAGCTTACGCGGGACAGGCAATGAGCAGTTCTTC. It codes for CASSLRGTGNEQFF.